The subject of this entry is one T cell receptor (beta chain). Antigen: not known. The data were taken from a study of cytotoxic CD8 clonotypes in ibrutinib-treated CLL. Looking at the study overall: Results showed approximately 25 partial and 2 complete responses; following median 68 months, around 14 remained remitted, roughly 12 advanced. After a median around 12 months on treatment (6 to 36), response samples were drawn. Sequencing produced an average of roughly 230,000 productive templates and 94,082 productive rearrangements per sample. Study-level findings and limits: Elevated clonality accompanied ibrutinib response, with a return toward baseline values at progression.

Profiled with immunoSEQ multiplex PCR; TCRdb holds only in-frame clones, not every one. The sample includes hundreds of thousands of clones, about three quarters of them seen just once. This receptor was obtained from a human donor with chronic lymphocytic leukemia. This specimen consisted of PBMCs, obtained after 24 months of ibrutinib treatment.

CDR3 nucleotide sequence: TGTGCCAGCAGGGCCGGACAGGGGTCAATCTACGAGCAGTACTTC. Translating it yields CASRAGQGSIYEQYF. The chain joins TRBV6-5 to TRBJ2-7, with TRBD1 identical over 9 bases. V shed 6 bases, J shed 3 bases, and the junction held 9 bases outside the gene matches. Germline assignment: CDR1 MNHEY and CDR2 SVGAGI. CDR3 length equals 15 residues.